This TCR beta chain was identified in a study of T-cell reconstitution after alpha-beta-depleted transplantation in children. With respect to this clonotype: The antigen is undetermined.

Findings of the study overall: Newly made T cells mostly supplied T-cell counts and diversity one year after transplant. Two months or so post-transplant, alpha-beta T cells reportedly derived from several hundred expanded graft clones.

This CDR3 is 15 amino acids long. J gave up 3 bases and V 3 bases, and 6 bases lay outside the gene matches. The V gene's germline CDR1 is MNHEY and CDR2 SVGAGI. Unique molecular identifiers were incorporated during preparation of the TCRbeta library. TCRdb itself ran the PCR reads through MiXCR, one entry per CDR3 protein. The sample shows roughly 420,000 distinct CDR3 sequences, around 15% of them seen only once. The sequence derives from a boy younger than two who had a stem cell transplant for Wiskott-Aldrich syndrome, so the T cells may come from the graft donor. This sequence joins TRBV6-5 and TRBJ1-2; 8 bases map to TRBD1. Sample: PBMCs, mostly from graft donor cells, taken 360 days after TCRalphabeta/CD19-depleted stem cell transplant. CDR3 protein: CASSYRGQVHYGYTF. DNA of the CDR3: TGTGCCAGCAGTTATAGGGGACAGGTCCACTATGGCTACACCTTC.